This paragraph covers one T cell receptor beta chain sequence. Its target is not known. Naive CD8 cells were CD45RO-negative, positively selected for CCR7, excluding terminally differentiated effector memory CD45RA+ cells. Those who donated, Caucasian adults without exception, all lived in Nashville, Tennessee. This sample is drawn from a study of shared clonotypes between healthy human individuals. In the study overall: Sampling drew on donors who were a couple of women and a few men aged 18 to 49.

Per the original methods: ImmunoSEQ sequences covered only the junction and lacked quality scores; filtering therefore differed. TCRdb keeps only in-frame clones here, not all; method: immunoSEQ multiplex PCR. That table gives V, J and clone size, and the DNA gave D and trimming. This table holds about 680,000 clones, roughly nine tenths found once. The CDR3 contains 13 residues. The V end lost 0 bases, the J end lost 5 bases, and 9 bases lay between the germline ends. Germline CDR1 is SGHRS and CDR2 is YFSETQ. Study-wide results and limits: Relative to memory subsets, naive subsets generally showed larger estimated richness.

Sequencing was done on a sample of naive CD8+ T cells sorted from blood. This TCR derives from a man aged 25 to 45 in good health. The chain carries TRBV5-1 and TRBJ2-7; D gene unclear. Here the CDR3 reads CASSLGATDEQYF. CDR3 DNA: TGCGCCAGCAGCTTGGGGGCCACGGACGAGCAGTACTTC. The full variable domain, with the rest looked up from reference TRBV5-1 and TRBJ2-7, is KAGVTQTPRYLIKTRGQQVTLSCSPISGHRSVSWYQQTPGQGLQFLFEYFSETQRNKGNFPGRFSGRQFSNSRSEMNVSTLELGDSALYLCASSLGATDEQYFGPGTRLTVT.